This T cell receptor beta chain was captured in a study of CD8 T cells in ankylosing spondylitis. The CDR3 sequence is 15 residues long. V shed 4 bases, J shed 0 bases, and the junction held 3 bases outside the gene matches. The table lists this clonotype with many counts. Its specificity is unknown. Overall study findings and caveats: Significant enrichment of disease-linked clones was reportedly seen in matched ankylosing spondylitis synovial fluid.

TCRdb called the 5' RACE reads again in MiXCR, with one record for every CDR3 protein. The table records a few hundred thousand distinct CDR3 sequences, 15% to 20% of them present only once. The sample was blood, either unsorted or a sorted T cell fraction (not recorded which). The chain uses TRBV12-3 or TRBV12-4 and TRBJ1-3, with 7 bases fitting TRBD1. The receptor was isolated from a male donor with ankylosing spondylitis or in good health (not recorded which). The CDR3 DNA follows: TGTGCCAGCAGTTCCGGGACAGACTCTGGAAACACCATATATTTT. Its translation is CASSSGTDSGNTIYF.